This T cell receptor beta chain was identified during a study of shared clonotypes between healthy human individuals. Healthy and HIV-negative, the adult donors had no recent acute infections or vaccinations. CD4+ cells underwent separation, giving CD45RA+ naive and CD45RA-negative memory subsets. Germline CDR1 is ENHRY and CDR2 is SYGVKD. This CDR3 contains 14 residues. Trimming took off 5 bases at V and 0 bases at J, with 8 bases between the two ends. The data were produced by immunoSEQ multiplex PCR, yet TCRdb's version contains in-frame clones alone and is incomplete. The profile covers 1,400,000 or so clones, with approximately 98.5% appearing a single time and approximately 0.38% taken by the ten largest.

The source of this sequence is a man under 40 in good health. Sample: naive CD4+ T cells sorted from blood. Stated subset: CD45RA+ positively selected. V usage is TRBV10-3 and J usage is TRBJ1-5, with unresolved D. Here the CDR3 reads CAISNWVSNQPQHF. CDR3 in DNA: TGTGCCATCAGTAATTGGGTTAGCAATCAGCCCCAGCATTTT.